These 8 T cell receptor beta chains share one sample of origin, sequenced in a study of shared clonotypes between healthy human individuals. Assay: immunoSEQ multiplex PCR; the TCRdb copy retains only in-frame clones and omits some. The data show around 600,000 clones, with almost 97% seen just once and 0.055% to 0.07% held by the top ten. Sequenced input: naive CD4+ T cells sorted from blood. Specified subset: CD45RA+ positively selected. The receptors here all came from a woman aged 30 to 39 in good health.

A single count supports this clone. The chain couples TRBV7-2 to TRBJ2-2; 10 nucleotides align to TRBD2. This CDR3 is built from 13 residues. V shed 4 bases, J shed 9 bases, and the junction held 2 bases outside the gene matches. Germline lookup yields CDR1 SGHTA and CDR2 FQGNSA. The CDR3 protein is CASSSGLARELFF. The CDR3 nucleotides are TGTGCCAGCAGCTCGGGACTAGCGAGGGAGCTGTTTTTT.

CDR3 region: CASSLAGTDRHTNYGYTF. The DNA of the CDR3 is TGTGCCAGCAGCTTAGCGGGGACGGACAGACATACTAACTATGGCTACACCTTC. This chain connects TRBV7-2 to TRBJ1-2; tentatively, D is TRBD1 (6 bases). The CDR3 loop spans 18 amino acids. Germline CDR1 is SGHTA and CDR2 is FQGNSA. The V and J ends lost 0 bases and 0 bases respectively, with 17 bases between them. The whole variable domain, remainder taken from reference TRBV7-2 and TRBJ1-2, is GAGVSQSPSNKVTEKGKDVELRCDPISGHTALYWYRQSLGQGLEFLIYFQGNSAPDKSGLPSDRFSAERTGGSVSTLTIQRTQQEDSAVYLCASSLAGTDRHTNYGYTFGSGTRLTVV.

The CDR3 DNA reads as TGCGCCAGCAGCCTAGGACTAGCGGGAGAAAGAGAGACCCAGTACTTC. This encodes CASSLGLAGERETQYF. This chain joins TRBV4-1 and TRBJ2-5; 13 positions match TRBD2. CDR3 length equals 16 residues. The V and J ends lost 4 bases and 4 bases, in that order; junction bases with no gene match: 6. CDR1 is MGHRA, CDR2 YSYEKL, per germline.

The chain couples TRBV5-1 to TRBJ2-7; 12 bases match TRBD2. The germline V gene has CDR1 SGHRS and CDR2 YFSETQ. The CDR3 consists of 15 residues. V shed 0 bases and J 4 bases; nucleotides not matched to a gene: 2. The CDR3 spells CASSLVGTSGYEQYF. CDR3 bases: TGCGCCAGCAGCTTGGTGGGGACTAGCGGGTACGAGCAGTACTTC.

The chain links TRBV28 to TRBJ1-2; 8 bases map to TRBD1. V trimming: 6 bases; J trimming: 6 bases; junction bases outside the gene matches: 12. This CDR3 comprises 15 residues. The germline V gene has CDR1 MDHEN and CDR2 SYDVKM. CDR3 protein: CASSAGGRGPDGYTF. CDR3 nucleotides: TGTGCCAGCAGCGCCGGGGGCAGGGGGCCCGATGGCTACACCTTC.

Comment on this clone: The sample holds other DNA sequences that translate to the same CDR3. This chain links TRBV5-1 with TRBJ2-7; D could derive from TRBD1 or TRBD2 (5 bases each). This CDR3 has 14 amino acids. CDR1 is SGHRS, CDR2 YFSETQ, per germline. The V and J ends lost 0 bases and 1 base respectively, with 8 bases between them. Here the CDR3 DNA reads TGCGCCAGCAGCTTGGGGGGGAGTTCCTACGAGCAGTACTTC. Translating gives CASSLGGSSYEQYF.

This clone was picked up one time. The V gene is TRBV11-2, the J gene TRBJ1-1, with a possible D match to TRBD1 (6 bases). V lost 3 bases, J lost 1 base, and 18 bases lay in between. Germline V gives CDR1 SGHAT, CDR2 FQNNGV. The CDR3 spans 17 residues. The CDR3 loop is CASSFAATGLTNTEAFF. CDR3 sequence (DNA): TGTGCCAGCAGCTTTGCGGCTACAGGGCTAACGAACACTGAAGCTTTCTTT.

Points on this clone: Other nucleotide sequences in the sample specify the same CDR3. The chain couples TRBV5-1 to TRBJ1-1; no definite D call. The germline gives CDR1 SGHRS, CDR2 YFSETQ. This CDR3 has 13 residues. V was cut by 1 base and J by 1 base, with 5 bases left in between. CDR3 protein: CASSLLENTEAFF. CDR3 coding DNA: TGCGCCAGCAGCTTGTTGGAGAACACTGAAGCTTTCTTT.